The T cell receptor (beta chain) described here comes from a study of shared clonotypes between healthy human individuals. A single count supports this clone. Its antigen is undetermined. Study-wide points: Sorted-subset sequencing, rarefaction showed, was incomplete despite large depth. Limited genetic and exposure-history diversity came from having few donors. Naive CD4 clonotypes overlapped across a few donors at 4.5% to 5.5%. Clonotypes which were not shared had lower generation probabilities than clonotypes that all four donors shared.

The naive CD8 fraction comprised CD45RO-negative cells positively selected for CCR7 and excluded terminally differentiated effector memory CD45RA+ cells. Sequenced by immunoSEQ multiplex PCR; TCRdb stores in-frame clones only, minus some. The data hold around 1.9 million clones, with around 93% observed a single time. Trimming took 5 bases from V and 4 from J; bases not matched to a gene: 10. The germline gives CDR1 SGHTA, CDR2 FQGNSA. The CDR3 spans 15 residues. Source material: naive CD8+ T cells from PBMCs. The chain links TRBV7-2 to TRBJ2-7; 8 bases map to TRBD2. The receptor was derived from a man aged 18 to 30 in good health. Some clones in this sample may be carry-over from other donors' samples. CDR3 in DNA: TGTGCCAGCAGCGACCCCGCGGGGGGACAATACGAGCAGTACTTC. Translation gives CASSDPAGGQYEQYF.